Sequencing of this T cell receptor beta chain was carried out in a study of CD8 T cells in ankylosing spondylitis. TCRdb called the 5' RACE reads again in MiXCR, with one record for every CDR3 protein. The profile shows 700,000 to 1,000,000 distinct CDR3 sequences, 10% to 15% of them singletons. Study results and limitations: As reported, disease-linked clones showed significant enrichment in matched ankylosing spondylitis synovial fluid. A TCR beta motif made of 7 to 9 highly homologous variants seemed typical of ankylosing spondylitis blood.

V trimming: 1 base; J trimming: 0 bases; junction bases outside the gene matches: 2. CDR1 is DFQATT and CDR2 is SNEGSKA in the germline V gene (reference sequence). The CDR3 is 15 residues long. This clonotype was seen more than once but under ten times. Its specificity is not known. The material sequenced was blood, either unsorted or a sorted T cell fraction (not recorded which). The TCR comes from a male donor with ankylosing spondylitis. The chain employs TRBV20-1 and TRBJ1-1, with TRBD1 matching over 10 bases. CDR3 bases: TGCAGTGCTAGAGGGACAGGGGGGATGAACACTGAAGCTTTCTTT. Translation: CSARGTGGMNTEAFF.